A selection of T cell receptor beta chains follows, all from one sample in a study of blood T cell repertoires in COVID-19. Assay used: immunoSEQ multiplex PCR; TCRdb lists only in-frame clones, some missing. The profile shows 130,000 to 150,000 clones, roughly 84% of them singletons. Sequenced: PBMCs or T cells enriched from blood (not recorded which). The origin of the receptors is a middle-aged man with acute COVID-19. Both conserved end residues are part of each CDR3. The D gene is left open where the match is weak. Rows may omit the clone size; those that give it use once, few, many or a size class.

>TRBD1|TRBJ2-7|TRBV19|once|17
CASSSRQGLPDTYEQYF
TGTGCCAGTAGTTCCCGACAGGGTCTACCCGATACCTACGAGCAGTACTTC
>TRBD1|TRBJ1-1|TRBV9|-|15
CASSVVGQGAVRAFF
TGTGCCAGCAGCGTAGTAGGGCAGGGGGCGGTTCGAGCTTTCTTT
>TRBD1|TRBJ1-2|TRBV29-1|-|13
CSVDRTTGDSGTF
TGCAGCGTGGACCGGACGACAGGGGATTCGGGCACCTTC
>TRBD2|TRBJ2-3|TRBV5-4|-|17
CASQDGSGTISTDTQYF
TGTGCCAGTCAAGATGGCAGCGGGACGATTAGCACAGATACGCAGTATTTT
>-|TRBJ1-2|TRBV18|-|15
CASSPIADSNYGYTF
TGTGCCAGCTCACCAATAGCGGATTCTAACTATGGCTACACCTTC
>-|TRBJ2-7|TRBV6-5|-|14
CASSNGDTAYEQYF
TGTGCCAGCAGCAACGGCGACACAGCCTACGAGCAGTACTTC
>-|TRBJ1-1|TRBV5-1|-|15
CASSLTKEMGTEAFF
TGCGCCAGCAGCTTGACTAAGGAGATGGGCACTGAAGCTTTCTTT
>TRBD1|TRBJ2-1|TRBV24-1|-|14
CATSNDRGLNEQFF
TGTGCCACCAGTAATGACAGGGGGCTAAATGAGCAGTTCTTC
>TRBD1|TRBJ2-3|TRBV30|-|13
CAWNTGVTDTQYF
TGTGCCTGGAATACAGGGGTAACAGATACGCAGTATTTT
>-|TRBJ2-1|TRBV30|-|13
CAWESTQRNEQFF
TGTGCCTGGGAATCCACCCAGCGGAATGAGCAGTTCTTC
>-|TRBJ2-7|TRBV6-5|-|14
CASSFQGTPYEQYF
TGTGCCAGCAGTTTTCAGGGGACCCCCTACGAGCAGTACTTC
>-|TRBJ1-5|TRBV4-1|-|15
CASSQVPVSNQPQHF
TGCGCCAGCAGCCAAGTTCCAGTCAGCAATCAGCCCCAGCATTTT
>-|TRBJ1-5|TRBV9|-|13
CASNQGGNQPQHF
TGTGCCAGCAATCAAGGGGGAAATCAGCCCCAGCATTTT
>-|TRBJ2-1|TRBV5-1|few|16
CASSLAPSPRRGEQFF
TGCGCCAGCAGCTTGGCACCCTCTCCGCGCCGCGGTGAGCAGTTCTTC
>-|TRBJ1-5|TRBV9|-|15
CASSVGHGSDQPQHF
TGTGCCAGCAGCGTGGGGCACGGGTCTGATCAGCCCCAGCATTTT
>TRBD2|TRBJ2-1|TRBV6-6|-|15
CASSYGSGTYNEQFF
TGTGCCAGCAGTTATGGTAGCGGGACCTACAATGAGCAGTTCTTC
>TRBD2|TRBJ2-3|TRBV5-1|-|15
CASSWTSGVADTQYF
TGCGCCAGCAGCTGGACTAGCGGGGTTGCAGATACGCAGTATTTT
>TRBD2|TRBJ2-7|TRBV30|-|14
CAWSEGLGSYEQYF
TGTGCCTGGAGTGAGGGACTAGGATCCTACGAGCAGTACTTC
>TRBD1|TRBJ1-5|TRBV19|-|17
CASSTSQGAASNQPQHF
TGTGCCAGTAGTACCTCTCAGGGGGCGGCGAGCAATCAGCCCCAGCATTTT
>-|TRBJ2-3|TRBV9|few|17
CASSVVGGVQSTDTQYF
TGTGCCAGCAGCGTAGTGGGCGGGGTCCAATCCACAGATACGCAGTATTTT
>TRBD1|TRBJ2-1|TRBV6-2/TRBV6-3|-|18
CASSDPSSTGAPQSEQFF
TGTGCCAGCAGCGACCCCTCCTCCACAGGGGCTCCCCAATCCGAGCAGTTCTTC
>TRBD1|TRBJ1-4|TRBV28|-|13
CASSLPGQGRLFF
TGTGCCAGCAGTTTGCCGGGACAGGGGAGACTGTTTTTT
>-|TRBJ2-1|TRBV9|-|14
CASSVSTGAGEQFF
TGTGCCAGCAGCGTGTCGACAGGAGCTGGAGAGCAGTTCTTC
>-|TRBJ1-5|TRBV5-4|-|13
CASSLDPNQPQHF
TGTGCCAGCAGCTTGGATCCGAATCAGCCCCAGCATTTT
>TRBD2|TRBJ2-3|TRBV10-1|-|16
CASSESREGRSDTQYF
TGCGCCAGCAGTGAGTCACGGGAGGGCCGTTCAGATACGCAGTATTTT
>TRBD2|TRBJ2-3|TRBV20-1|-|18
CSASGGQTSGGLTDTQYF
TGCAGTGCTAGTGGGGGCCAAACGAGCGGGGGCCTAACAGATACGCAGTATTTT
>-|TRBJ1-1|TRBV12-3/TRBV12-4|once|13
CASRGRGSTEAFF
TGTGCCAGCAGGGGTAGGGGAAGCACTGAAGCTTTCTTT
>TRBD1|TRBJ2-1|TRBV28|-|17
CASSLTLGQGTDNEQFF
TGTGCCAGCAGTTTAACCCTTGGACAGGGGACTGACAATGAGCAGTTCTTC
>TRBD1|TRBJ2-7|TRBV2|-|14
CASSGTGGLDEQYF
TGTGCCAGCAGTGGCACAGGGGGTCTCGACGAGCAGTACTTC
>TRBD1|TRBJ1-4|TRBV13|-|14
CASSLRQGNEKLFF
TGTGCCAGCAGCTTACGACAGGGAAATGAAAAACTGTTTTTT
>TRBD2|TRBJ2-1|TRBV7-9|-|15
CASRHGLAGGNEQFF
TGTGCCAGCAGACACGGACTAGCGGGAGGTAATGAGCAGTTCTTC
>-|TRBJ1-3|TRBV7-9|-|14
CASSWTVQQNTIYF
TGTGCCAGCAGCTGGACAGTCCAACAAAACACCATATATTTT
>-|TRBJ2-7|TRBV10-1|-|15
CASSSGTDWGYEQYF
TGCGCCAGCAGTTCAGGGACTGATTGGGGTTACGAGCAGTACTTC
>TRBD2|TRBJ2-7|TRBV24-1|-|15
CATSAGGGAAYEQYF
TGTGCCACCAGTGCCGGCGGGGGGGCAGCCTACGAGCAGTACTTC
>TRBD1|TRBJ1-2|TRBV24-1|-|15
CATSAPTGSSYGYTF
TGTGCCACCAGTGCCCCGACAGGGAGTAGCTATGGCTACACCTTC
>-|TRBJ2-3|TRBV7-2|-|16
CASSLTPGEGTDTQYF
TGTGCCAGCAGCTTGACTCCAGGGGAAGGGACAGATACGCAGTATTTT
>-|TRBJ2-2|TRBV19|once|16
CATKVRRGRNTGELFF
TGTGCCACCAAAGTACGTAGGGGTAGGAACACCGGGGAGCTGTTTTTT
>-|TRBJ1-2|TRBV6-1|once|10
CASSELIPTF
TGTGCCAGCAGTGAACTAATTCCCACCTTC
>TRBD1|TRBJ1-6|TRBV4-3|-|15
CASSQRDSDNSPLHF
TGCGCCAGCAGCCAAAGGGACAGTGATAATTCACCCCTCCACTTT
>TRBD2|TRBJ2-1|TRBV27|-|14
CASSLTSGLGEQFF
TGTGCCAGCAGTTTAACTAGCGGACTGGGTGAGCAGTTCTTC
>-|TRBJ2-1|TRBV11-2|-|14
CASSLGSPYNEQFF
TGTGCCAGCAGCTTAGGAAGCCCTTACAATGAGCAGTTCTTC
>TRBD1|TRBJ1-4|TRBV4-1|once|16
CASRLRTGQADEKLFF
TGCGCCAGCAGGCTACGGACGGGACAGGCTGATGAAAAACTGTTTTTT
>TRBD1|TRBJ2-2|TRBV5-1|-|17
CASSLDSGQANTGELFF
TGCGCCAGCAGCTTGGATTCGGGACAGGCGAACACCGGGGAGCTGTTTTTT
>TRBD1|TRBJ2-2|TRBV27|few|16
CASSQIRDRGPGELFF
TGTGCCAGCAGTCAAATCCGGGACAGGGGGCCCGGGGAGCTGTTTTTT
>-|TRBJ2-7|TRBV11-2|once|14
CASSLDRESYEQYF
TGTGCCAGCAGCTTAGATCGGGAGTCCTACGAGCAGTACTTC